The 8 T cell receptor beta chains below all came from one sample that was sequenced in a study of shared clonotypes between healthy human individuals (TCRdb year 2020). For the CD8 naive samples, CD45RO-negative cells were positively selected for CCR7, yielding a CD45RA+CCR7+ population from which TemRA cells were excluded. Library preparation used the immunoSEQ multiplex PCR assay. TCRdb's version of the immuneACCESS table is confined to in-frame rearrangements and falls short of the full clone set. An unresolved V gene accounts for under half of the shortfall where checked; the remainder is of unknown origin. Across this sample there are about 2.1 million clones, with around 93% seen only once. The top ten clones comprise over 1.5% of the sample. Material: naive CD8+ T cells from PBMCs. The label giving this sample's cell subset or site can be read as: CD45RA+CCR7+. The receptors here all came from a man between 18 and 29 years old in good health. Some clones in this sample may be carry-over from other donors' samples.

CDR3 region: CASSPAPVGETQYF. CDR3 sequence (DNA): TGTGCCAGCAGTCCCGCCCCCGTTGGGGAGACCCAGTACTTC. The rearrangement joins TRBV28 to TRBJ2-5; no reliable D call. The CDR3 is 14 residues long. V lost 5 bases, J lost 5 bases, and 15 bases lay in between. CDR1 is MDHEN, CDR2 SYDVKM, per germline.

The rearrangement uses TRBV27 and TRBJ2-3; 8 bases are a match to TRBD1. This CDR3 has 12 amino acids. Germline CDR1 and CDR2: MNHEY and SMNVEV (reference sequence). In DNA, the CDR3 is TGTGCTACCGGACAGGGTTGGGATACGCAGTATTTT. The encoded protein is CATGQGWDTQYF.

This clone was observed a single time. The CDR3 loop reads CASSDYKEGGGYEQYF. The CDR3 nucleotides read TGTGCCAGCAGTGATTACAAAGAAGGGGGCGGCTACGAGCAGTACTTC. This chain joins TRBV2 and TRBJ2-7, with 7 bases lining up with TRBD1. Germline V gene data show CDR1 as SNHLY and CDR2 as FYNNEI. V was pared by 3 bases and J by 3 bases, with 11 bases of the junction left unmatched. CDR3 length: 16 amino acids.

This clone was detected only once. The chain joins TRBV28 to TRBJ2-3, with unresolved D. CDR1 and CDR2 (germline): MDHEN, SYDVKM. This CDR3 has 13 residues. V was pared by 10 bases and J by 2 bases, with 13 bases between. CDR3 in amino acids: CATTTPYTDTQYF. CDR3 nucleotide sequence: TGTGCCACCACAACGCCGTACACAGATACGCAGTATTTT.

As concerns this clone: The same CDR3 can be traced to other DNA sequences in this sample. CDR3 bases: TGTGCCAGCAGTCGACAGGGGGCCGCTGAAGCTTTCTTT. It codes for CASSRQGAAEAFF. The rearrangement joins TRBV7-9 to TRBJ1-1, with TRBD1 identical over 10 bases. Per the germline V gene, CDR1 is SEHNR and CDR2 is FQNEAQ (reference sequence). Unmatched junction bases numbered 4, after V lost 6 bases and J lost 6 bases. This CDR3 comprises 13 residues.

V gene TRBV9 combines with J gene TRBJ2-7; 8 bases are a match to TRBD1. The V gene's germline CDR1 is SGDLS and CDR2 YYNGEE. J gave up 5 bases and V 0 bases, and 7 bases lay outside the gene matches. CDR3 length: 15 residues. CDR3 nucleotides: TGTGCCAGCAGCGTAGGGGACAGGCTGGGGAACGAGCAGTACTTC. Its protein product is CASSVGDRLGNEQYF.

This clone was seen more than once but under ten times. The chain is built from TRBV5-6 and TRBJ1-2; 9 nucleotides align to TRBD1. Germline V gene sequence: CDR1 SGHDT, CDR2 YYEEEE. This CDR3 is 14 amino acids long. V gave up 4 bases and J gave up 3 bases; unmatched junction bases: 4. CDR3 nucleotide sequence: TGTGCCAGCAGCGCCGGGACAGGGTACTATGGCTACACCTTC. Protein product: CASSAGTGYYGYTF.

This chain joins TRBV4-2 and TRBJ2-3; 8 bases agree with TRBD2. The CDR3 extends over 19 amino acids. Germline values: CDR1 LGHNA, CDR2 YNFKEQ. V lost 0 bases and J lost 2; bases outside the gene matches: 13. This CDR3 reads CASSQEMGGRTLVTDTQYF. In DNA, the CDR3 is TGTGCCAGCAGCCAAGAGATGGGCGGGAGGACCCTCGTCACAGATACGCAGTATTTT.